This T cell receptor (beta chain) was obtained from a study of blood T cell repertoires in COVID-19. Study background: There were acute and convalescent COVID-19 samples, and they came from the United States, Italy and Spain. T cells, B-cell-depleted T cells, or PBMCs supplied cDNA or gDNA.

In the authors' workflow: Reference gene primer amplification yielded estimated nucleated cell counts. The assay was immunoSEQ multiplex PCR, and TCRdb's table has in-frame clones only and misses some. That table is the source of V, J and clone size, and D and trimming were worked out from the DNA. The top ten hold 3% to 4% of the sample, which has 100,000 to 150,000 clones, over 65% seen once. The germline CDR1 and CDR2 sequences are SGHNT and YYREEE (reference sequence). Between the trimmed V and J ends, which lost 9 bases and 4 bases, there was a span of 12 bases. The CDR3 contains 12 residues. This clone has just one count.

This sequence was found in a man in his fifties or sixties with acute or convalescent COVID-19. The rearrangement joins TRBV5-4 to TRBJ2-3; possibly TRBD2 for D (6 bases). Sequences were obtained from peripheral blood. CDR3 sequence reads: CAIRRDADTQYF. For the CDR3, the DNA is TGTGCCATAAGGCGGGACGCAGATACGCAGTATTTT.